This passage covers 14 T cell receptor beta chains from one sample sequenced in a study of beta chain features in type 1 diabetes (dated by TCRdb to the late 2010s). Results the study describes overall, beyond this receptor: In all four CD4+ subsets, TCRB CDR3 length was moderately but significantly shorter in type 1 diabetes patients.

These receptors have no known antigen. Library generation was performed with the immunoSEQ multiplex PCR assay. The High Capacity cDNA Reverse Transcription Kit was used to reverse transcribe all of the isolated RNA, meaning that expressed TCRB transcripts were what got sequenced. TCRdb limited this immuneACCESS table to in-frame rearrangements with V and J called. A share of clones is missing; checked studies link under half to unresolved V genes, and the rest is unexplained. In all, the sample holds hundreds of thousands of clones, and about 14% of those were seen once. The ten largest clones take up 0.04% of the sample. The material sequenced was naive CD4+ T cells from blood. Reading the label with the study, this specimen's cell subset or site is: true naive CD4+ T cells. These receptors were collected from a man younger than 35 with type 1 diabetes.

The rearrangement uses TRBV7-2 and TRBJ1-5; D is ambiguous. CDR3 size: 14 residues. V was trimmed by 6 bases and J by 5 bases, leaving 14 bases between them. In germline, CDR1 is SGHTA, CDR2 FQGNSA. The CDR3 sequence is CASSYASLDQPQHF. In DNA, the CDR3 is TGTGCCAGCAGTTACGCCTCCCTCGATCAGCCCCAGCATTTT.

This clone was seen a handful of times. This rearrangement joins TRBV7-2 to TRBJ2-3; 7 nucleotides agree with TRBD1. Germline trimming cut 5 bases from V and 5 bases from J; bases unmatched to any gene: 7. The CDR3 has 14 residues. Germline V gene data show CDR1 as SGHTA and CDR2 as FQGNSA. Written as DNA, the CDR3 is TGTGCCAGCAGCGCCCGACAGGGCAAAGATACGCAGTATTTT. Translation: CASSARQGKDTQYF.

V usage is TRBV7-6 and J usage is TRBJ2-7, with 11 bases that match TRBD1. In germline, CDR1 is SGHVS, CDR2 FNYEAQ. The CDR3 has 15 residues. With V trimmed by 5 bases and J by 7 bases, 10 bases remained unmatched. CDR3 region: CASSPVGQGAGEQYF. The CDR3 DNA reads TGTGCCAGCAGCCCCGTCGGACAGGGGGCTGGAGAGCAGTACTTC.

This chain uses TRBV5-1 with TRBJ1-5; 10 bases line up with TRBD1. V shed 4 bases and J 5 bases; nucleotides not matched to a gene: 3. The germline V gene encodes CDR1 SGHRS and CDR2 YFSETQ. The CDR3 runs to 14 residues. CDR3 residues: CASSPGQGDQPQHF. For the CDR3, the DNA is TGCGCCAGCAGCCCCGGACAGGGGGATCAGCCCCAGCATTTT.

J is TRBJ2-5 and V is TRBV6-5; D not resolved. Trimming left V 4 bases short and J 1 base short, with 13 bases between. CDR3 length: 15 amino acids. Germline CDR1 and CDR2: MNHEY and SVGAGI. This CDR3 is CASSWIRTVQETQYF. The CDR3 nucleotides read TGTGCCAGCAGTTGGATACGGACCGTCCAAGAGACCCAGTACTTC.

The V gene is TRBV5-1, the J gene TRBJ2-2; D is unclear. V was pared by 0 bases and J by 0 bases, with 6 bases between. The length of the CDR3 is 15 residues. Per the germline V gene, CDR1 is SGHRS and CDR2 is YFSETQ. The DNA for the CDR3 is TGCGCCAGCAGCTTGGACGGAACGAACACCGGGGAGCTGTTTTTT. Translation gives CASSLDGTNTGELFF. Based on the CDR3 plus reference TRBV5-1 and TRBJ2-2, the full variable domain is KAGVTQTPRYLIKTRGQQVTLSCSPISGHRSVSWYQQTPGQGLQFLFEYFSETQRNKGNFPGRFSGRQFSNSRSEMNVSTLELGDSALYLCASSLDGTNTGELFFGEGSRLTVL.

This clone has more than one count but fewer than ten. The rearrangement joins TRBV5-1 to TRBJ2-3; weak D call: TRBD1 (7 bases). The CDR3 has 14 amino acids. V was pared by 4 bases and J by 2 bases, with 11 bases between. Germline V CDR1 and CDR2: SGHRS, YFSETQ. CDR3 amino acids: CASSAGQYTDTQYF. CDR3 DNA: TGCGCCAGCAGCGCGGGACAGTACACAGATACGCAGTATTTT.

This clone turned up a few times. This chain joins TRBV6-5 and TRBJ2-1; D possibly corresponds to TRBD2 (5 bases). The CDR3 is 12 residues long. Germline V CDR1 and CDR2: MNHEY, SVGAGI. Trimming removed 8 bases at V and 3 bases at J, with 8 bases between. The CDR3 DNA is TGTGCCAGCGGCGACTACTACAATGAGCAGTTCTTC. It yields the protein CASGDYYNEQFF.

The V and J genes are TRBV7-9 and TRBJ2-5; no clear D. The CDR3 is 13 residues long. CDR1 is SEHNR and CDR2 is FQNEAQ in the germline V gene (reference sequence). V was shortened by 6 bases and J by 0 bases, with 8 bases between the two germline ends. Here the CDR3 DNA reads TGTGCCAGCAGTCGATCACACCAAGAGACCCAGTACTTC. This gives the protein CASSRSHQETQYF.

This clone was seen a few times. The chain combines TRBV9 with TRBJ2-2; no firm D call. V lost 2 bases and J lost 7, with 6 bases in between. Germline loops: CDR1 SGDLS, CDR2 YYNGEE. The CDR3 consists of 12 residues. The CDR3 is CASSVFRGELFF. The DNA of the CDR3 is TGTGCCAGCAGCGTTTTCCGCGGGGAGCTGTTTTTT.

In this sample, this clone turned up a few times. The CDR3 DNA sequence: TGTGCCAGCAGTGAAGCACTAGCGGGGGGATACAATGAGCAGTTCTTC. This gives the protein CASSEALAGGYNEQFF. V usage is TRBV6-1 and J usage is TRBJ2-1; TRBD2 aligns across 12 bases. There are 16 residues in the CDR3. Germline V gene sequence: CDR1 MNHNS, CDR2 SASEGT. Trimming cost V 0 bases and J 4 bases; bases outside gene matches: 1.

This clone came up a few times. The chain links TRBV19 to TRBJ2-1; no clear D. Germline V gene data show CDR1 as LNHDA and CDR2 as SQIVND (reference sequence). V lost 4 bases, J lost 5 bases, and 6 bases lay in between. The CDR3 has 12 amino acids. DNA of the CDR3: TGTGCCAGTAGTAAATCCGACAATGAGCAGTTCTTC. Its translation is CASSKSDNEQFF.

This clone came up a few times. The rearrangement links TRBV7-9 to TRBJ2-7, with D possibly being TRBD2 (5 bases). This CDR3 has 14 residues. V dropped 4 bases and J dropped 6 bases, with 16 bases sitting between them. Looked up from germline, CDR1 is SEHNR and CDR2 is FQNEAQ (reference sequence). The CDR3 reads CASSSTVAAGEQYF. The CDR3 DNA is TGTGCCAGCAGCTCGACGGTCGCCGCGGGCGAGCAGTACTTC.

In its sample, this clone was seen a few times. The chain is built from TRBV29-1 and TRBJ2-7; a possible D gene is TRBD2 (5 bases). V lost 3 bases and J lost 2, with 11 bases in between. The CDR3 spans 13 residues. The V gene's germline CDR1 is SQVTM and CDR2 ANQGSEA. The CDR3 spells CSVEASPTYEQYF. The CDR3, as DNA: TGCAGCGTTGAGGCTAGCCCCACCTACGAGCAGTACTTC.